A single T cell receptor beta chain is shown here with its context. The antigen remains unidentified. This entry is derived from a study of glioma-infiltrating T cells. Study findings and constraints: Tissue-blood divergence was below expectation in non-neoplastic patients, above in gliomas. Only very few CDR3 sequences appeared in both tissue and blood.

The CDR3 covers 17 residues. Germline V gene data show CDR1 as MGHRA and CDR2 as YSYEKL. Trimming removed 1 base at V and 4 bases at J, with 17 bases between. The iRepertoire nested amplicon-rescue multiplex PCR amplified TCR alpha and beta CDR3s from RNA. Input was roughly 100-450 ng of tissue mRNA or PBMC total RNA. In TCRdb, the multiplex PCR reads were re-called with MiXCR into one record per CDR3 protein. The data hold over 80,000 distinct CDR3 sequences, with roughly 37% observed a single time. Source material: glioma tissue, nonneoplastic brain tissue, or PBMCs (not recorded which). This clonotype originated in a human donor with low-grade glioma or glioblastoma, undergoing nonglioma brain surgery, or in good health (not recorded which). The chain carries TRBV4-1 and TRBJ2-1, with D tentatively TRBD1 (6 bases). The CDR3 region has the DNA TGCGCCAGCAGCCAAGTGCCGGGACATGGGGTGTACAATGAGCAGTTCTTC. Translation gives CASSQVPGHGVYNEQFF.